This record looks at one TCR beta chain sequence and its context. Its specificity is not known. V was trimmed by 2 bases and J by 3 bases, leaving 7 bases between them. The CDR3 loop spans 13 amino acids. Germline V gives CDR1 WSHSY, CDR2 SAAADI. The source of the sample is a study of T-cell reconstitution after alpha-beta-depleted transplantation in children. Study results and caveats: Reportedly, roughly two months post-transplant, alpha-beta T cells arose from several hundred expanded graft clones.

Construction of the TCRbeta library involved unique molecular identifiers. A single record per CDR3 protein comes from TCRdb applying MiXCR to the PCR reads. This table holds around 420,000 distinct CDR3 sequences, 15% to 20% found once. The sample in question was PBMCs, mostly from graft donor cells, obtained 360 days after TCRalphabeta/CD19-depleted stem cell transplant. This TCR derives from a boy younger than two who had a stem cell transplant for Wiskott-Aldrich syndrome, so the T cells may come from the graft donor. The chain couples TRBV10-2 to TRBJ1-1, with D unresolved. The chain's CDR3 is CASSEREDTEAFF. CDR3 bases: TGCGCCAGCAGTGAGAGGGAGGACACTGAAGCTTTCTTT.